This T cell receptor beta chain was captured in a study of T cells in Graves' hyperthyroidism and ophthalmopathy. V dropped 7 bases and J dropped 4 bases, with 8 bases sitting between them. The CDR3 length is 12 residues. CDR1 is MNHNS, CDR2 SASEGT, per germline. This clonotype was seen only a few times. Researchers amplified the TCR beta CDR3 regions from RNA transcripts. Carried out on the TCR CDR3, a first-round RT-PCR used the HTBI primer set. TCRdb independently ran MiXCR on the multiplex PCR reads; one entry per CDR3 protein. Of some 270,000 distinct CDR3 sequences in the sample, approximately 23% were seen once.

Sequencing was done on a sample of blood. J is TRBJ1-5 and V is TRBV6-1; D unclear. The clonotype was recovered from a woman aged 40-49 years with Graves' ophthalmopathy. CDR3 protein: CASTLPNQPQHF. Written as DNA, the CDR3 is TGTGCCAGCACCTTGCCAAATCAGCCCCAGCATTTT.